The 8 T cell receptor beta chains below all came from one sample that was sequenced in a study of primary melanoma T cells and metastatic recurrence. Repertoires were generated with immunoSEQ multiplex PCR, while TCRdb's copy carries only in-frame clones and drops some. The table includes 120 to 150 clones, around 82% detected once. Source material: melanoma tumor tissue. These receptors all come from a human donor with melanoma.

The J gene is TRBJ2-3, the V gene TRBV19; D is unclear. CDR1 is LNHDA and CDR2 is SQIVND in the germline V gene (reference sequence). This CDR3 spans 13 amino acids. Trimming left V 6 bases short and J 2 bases short, with 9 bases between. The CDR3, as DNA: TGTGCCAGTAGGTCAAGGACCACAGATACGCAGTATTTT. Translation gives CASRSRTTDTQYF.

The V gene is TRBV7-5, the J gene TRBJ1-2. TRBV7-5 is shown as a pseudogene. This CDR3 has 15 amino acids. CDR3 residues: CASSLVSDHSSAHTF. Written as DNA, the CDR3 is TGTGCCAGCAGCTTAGTGTCAGACCATTCATCGGCCCACACCTTC.

The genes are TRBV6-8 and TRBJ1-5; TRBD1 might be the D (6 bases). This CDR3 is built from 13 residues. The germline gives CDR1 MNHGY, CDR2 SAAAGT. Trimming pared 6 bases from V and 3 bases from J, leaving 9 bases between. In DNA, the CDR3 is TGTGCCAGCAGCGGACAGATCAATCAGCCCCAGCATTTT. This translates into CASSGQINQPQHF.

The chain carries TRBV18 and TRBJ2-5; 8 nucleotides line up with TRBD1. Germline V gives CDR1 KGHSH, CDR2 LQKENI. CDR3 size: 15 residues. J lost 5 bases, V lost 6 bases, and 11 bases had no gene match. The CDR3 loop is CASSRLGQGKETQYF. CDR3 bases: TGTGCCAGCTCGCGCCTCGGACAGGGAAAGGAGACCCAGTACTTC.

The chain carries TRBV18 and TRBJ2-1, with TRBD1 matching over 7 bases. Germline V gives CDR1 KGHSH, CDR2 LQKENI. This CDR3 has 16 residues. Losses at the gene ends were 3 bases for V and 2 bases for J; bases not matched to a gene: 7. The CDR3 protein is CASSPFPGQTYNEQFF. CDR3 coding DNA: TGTGCCAGCTCACCCTTTCCGGGACAGACCTACAATGAGCAGTTCTTC.

V gene TRBV15 combines with J gene TRBJ2-7; TRBD1 matches 7 bases. Germline lookup yields CDR1 LNHNV and CDR2 YYDKDF (reference sequence). CDR3 length: 17 residues. J lost 5 bases, V lost 6 bases, and 19 bases had no gene match. In nucleotides, the CDR3 is TGTGCCACCAGTAATCCCAGGGGGAAAAAGGACGGTAACGAGCAGTACTTC. Residues: CATSNPRGKKDGNEQYF.

J is TRBJ1-3 and V is TRBV29-1; D is perhaps TRBD1 (6 bases). The CDR3 length is 12 residues. Trimming took 4 bases from V and 4 from J, leaving 8 bases between them. In germline, CDR1 is SQVTM, CDR2 ANQGSEA. This CDR3 reads CSVAGQGNTIYF. DNA of the CDR3: TGCAGCGTTGCAGGACAGGGAAACACCATATATTTT.

There are a few counts of this clone. This sequence joins TRBV30 and TRBJ2-1, with D tentatively TRBD2 (7 bases). This CDR3 comprises 15 residues. V lost 0 bases, J lost 6 bases, and 15 bases lay in between. Germline values: CDR1 GTSNPN, CDR2 SVGIG (reference sequence). The CDR3 DNA sequence: TGTGCCTGGAGTGTGGGGGCGGGGGCCCTCAATGAGCAGTTCTTC. Translating gives CAWSVGAGALNEQFF.